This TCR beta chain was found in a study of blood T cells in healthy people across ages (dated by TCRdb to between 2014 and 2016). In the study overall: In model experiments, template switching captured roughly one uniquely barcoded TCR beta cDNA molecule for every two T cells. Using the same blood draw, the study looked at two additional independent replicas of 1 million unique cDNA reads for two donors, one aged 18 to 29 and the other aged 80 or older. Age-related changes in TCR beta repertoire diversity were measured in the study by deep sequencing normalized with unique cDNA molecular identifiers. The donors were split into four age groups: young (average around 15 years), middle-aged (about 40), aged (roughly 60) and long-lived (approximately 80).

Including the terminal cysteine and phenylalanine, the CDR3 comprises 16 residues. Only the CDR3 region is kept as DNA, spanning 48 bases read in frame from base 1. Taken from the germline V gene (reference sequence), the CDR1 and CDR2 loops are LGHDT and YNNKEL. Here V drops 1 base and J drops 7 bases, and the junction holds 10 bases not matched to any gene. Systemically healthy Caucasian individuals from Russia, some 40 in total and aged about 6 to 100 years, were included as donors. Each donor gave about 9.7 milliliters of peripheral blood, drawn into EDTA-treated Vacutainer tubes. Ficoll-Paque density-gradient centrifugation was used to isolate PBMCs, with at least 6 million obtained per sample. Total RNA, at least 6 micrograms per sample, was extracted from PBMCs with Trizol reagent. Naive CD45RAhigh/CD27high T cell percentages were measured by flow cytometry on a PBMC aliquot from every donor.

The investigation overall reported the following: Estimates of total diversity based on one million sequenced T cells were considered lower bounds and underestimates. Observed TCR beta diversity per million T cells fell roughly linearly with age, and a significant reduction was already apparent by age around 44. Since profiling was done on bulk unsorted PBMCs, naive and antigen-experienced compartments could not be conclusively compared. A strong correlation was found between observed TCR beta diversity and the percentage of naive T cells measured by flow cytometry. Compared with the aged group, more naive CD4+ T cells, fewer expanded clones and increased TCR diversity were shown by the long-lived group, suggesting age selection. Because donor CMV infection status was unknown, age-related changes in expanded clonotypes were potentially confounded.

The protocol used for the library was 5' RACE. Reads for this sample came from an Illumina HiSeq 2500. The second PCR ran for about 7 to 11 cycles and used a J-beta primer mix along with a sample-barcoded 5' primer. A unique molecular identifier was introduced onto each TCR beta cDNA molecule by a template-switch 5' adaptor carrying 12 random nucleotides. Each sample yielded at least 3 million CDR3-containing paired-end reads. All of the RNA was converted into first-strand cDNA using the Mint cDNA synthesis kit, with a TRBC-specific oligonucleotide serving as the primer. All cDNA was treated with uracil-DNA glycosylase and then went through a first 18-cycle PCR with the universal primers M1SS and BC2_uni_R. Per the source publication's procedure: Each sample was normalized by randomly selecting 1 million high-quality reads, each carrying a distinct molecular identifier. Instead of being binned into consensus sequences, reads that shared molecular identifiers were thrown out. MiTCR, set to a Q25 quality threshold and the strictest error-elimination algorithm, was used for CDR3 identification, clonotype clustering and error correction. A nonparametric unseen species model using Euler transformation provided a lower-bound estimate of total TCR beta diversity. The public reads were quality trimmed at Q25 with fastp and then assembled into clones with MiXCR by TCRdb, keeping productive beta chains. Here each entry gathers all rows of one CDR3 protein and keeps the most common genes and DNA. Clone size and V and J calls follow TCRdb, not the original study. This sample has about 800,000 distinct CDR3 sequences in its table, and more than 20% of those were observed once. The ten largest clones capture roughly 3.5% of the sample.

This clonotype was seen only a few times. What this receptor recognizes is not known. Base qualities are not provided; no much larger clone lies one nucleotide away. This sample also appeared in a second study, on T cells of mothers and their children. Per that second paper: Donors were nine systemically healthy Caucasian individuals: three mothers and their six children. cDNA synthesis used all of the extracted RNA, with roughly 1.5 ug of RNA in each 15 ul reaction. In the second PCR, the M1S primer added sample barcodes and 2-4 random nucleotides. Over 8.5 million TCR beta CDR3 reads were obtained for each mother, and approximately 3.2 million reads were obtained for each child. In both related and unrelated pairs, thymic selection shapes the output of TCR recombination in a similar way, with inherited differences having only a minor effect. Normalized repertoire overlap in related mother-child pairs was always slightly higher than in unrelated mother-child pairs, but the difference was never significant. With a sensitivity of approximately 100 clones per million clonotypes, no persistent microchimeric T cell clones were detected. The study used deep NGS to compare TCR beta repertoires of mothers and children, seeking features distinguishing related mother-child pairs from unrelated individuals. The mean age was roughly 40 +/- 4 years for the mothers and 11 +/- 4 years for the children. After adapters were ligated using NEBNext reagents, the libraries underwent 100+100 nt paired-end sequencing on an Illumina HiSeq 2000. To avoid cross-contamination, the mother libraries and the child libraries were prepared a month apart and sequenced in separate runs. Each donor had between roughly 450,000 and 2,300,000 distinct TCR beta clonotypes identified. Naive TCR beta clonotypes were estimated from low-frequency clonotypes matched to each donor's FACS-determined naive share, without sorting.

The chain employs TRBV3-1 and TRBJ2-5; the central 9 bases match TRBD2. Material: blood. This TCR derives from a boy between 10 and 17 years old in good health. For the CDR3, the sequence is CASSQGGAGGLGTQYF. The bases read TGTGCCAGCAGCCAAGGGGGAGCGGGGGGTCTTGGGACCCAGTACTTC.